What follows is one T cell receptor beta chain and its context. This specimen comes from a study of shared T cell receptors in the human thymus. Data came from immunoSEQ multiplex PCR; TCRdb stores just in-frame clones and leaves some out. The sample has hundreds of thousands of clones, around 95% seen once. The sequence derives from a human donor. Input material: thymocytes.

This chain's CDR3 is CATSRVTSGRGTGELFF. CDR3 DNA: TGTGCCACCAGCAGAGTAACTAGCGGGAGAGGAACCGGGGAGCTGTTTTTT. The genes are TRBV15 and TRBJ2-2; 11 bases fit TRBD2. The germline gives CDR1 LNHNV, CDR2 YYDKDF (reference sequence). This CDR3 spans 17 amino acids. Trimming took 1 base from V and 5 from J; bases not matched to a gene: 6.